These T cell receptor beta chains were read from a single sample in a study of tumor T cells in aggressive B-cell lymphoma. Sequencing was performed with immunoSEQ multiplex PCR; in TCRdb, only in-frame clones are kept and a portion is missing. The sample has some 4,200 clones, roughly nine tenths seen once; the top ten hold 2% to 3%. Sequenced sample: tumor tissue. Receptor source: an adult with diffuse large B cell lymphoma. Each CDR3 is given with its conserved first and last residue. D genes are given only for firm matches. Not all rows give a size; the values are once, few, many and, for expanded clones, a class.

CDR3aa | CDR3nt | v_gene | abundance | j_gene | d_gene | len
CASSFYAEAFF | TGTGCCAGCAGCTTCTACGCTGAAGCTTTCTTT | TRBV5-6 | - | TRBJ1-1 | - | 11
CASKQGSLLSSYEQYF | TGTGCCAGTAAACAGGGGTCTCTCCTTAGCTCCTACGAGCAGTACTTT | TRBV27 | - | TRBJ2-7 | TRBD1 | 16
CASSRTSGRGNTQYF | TGTGCCAGCAGCCGAACTAGCGGGAGGGGGAATACGCAGTATTTT | TRBV7-2 | - | TRBJ2-3 | TRBD2 | 15
CAWSVGRGDEQFF | TGTGCCTGGAGTGTAGGGCGGGGCGATGAGCAGTTCTTC | TRBV30 | - | TRBJ2-1 | - | 13
CAISGIDRFSTDTQYF | TGTGCCATCAGTGGGATTGACAGATTTAGCACAGATACGCAGTATTTT | TRBV10-3 | once | TRBJ2-3 | - | 16
CASSFNRDSVYEQYF | TGTGCCAGCAGCTTTAACCGGGACAGCGTTTACGAGCAGTACTTC | TRBV6-5 | - | TRBJ2-7 | TRBD1 | 15
CASSVGTGLGDLQYF | TGTGCCAGCAGCGTAGGAACGGGGTTGGGAGATCTGCAGTACTTC | TRBV9 | - | TRBJ2-7 | - | 15
CASSKAAGQGDYEQYF | TGTGCCAGCAGCAAAGCGGCGGGACAGGGTGACTACGAGCAGTACTTC | TRBV21-1 | - | TRBJ2-7 | - | 16
CAWSITGTAALRPQHF | TGTGCCTGGAGTATTACCGGGACAGCAGCGTTAAGGCCCCAGCATTTT | TRBV30 | - | TRBJ1-5 | TRBD1 | 16
CASRLAPSYEQYF | TGTGCCAGCAGGCTAGCGCCCTCCTACGAGCAGTACTTC | TRBV6-5 | few | TRBJ2-7 | - | 13
CSVASGSGEQYF | TGCAGCGTCGCTAGCGGGAGTGGCGAGCAGTACTTC | TRBV29-1 | - | TRBJ2-7 | TRBD2 | 12